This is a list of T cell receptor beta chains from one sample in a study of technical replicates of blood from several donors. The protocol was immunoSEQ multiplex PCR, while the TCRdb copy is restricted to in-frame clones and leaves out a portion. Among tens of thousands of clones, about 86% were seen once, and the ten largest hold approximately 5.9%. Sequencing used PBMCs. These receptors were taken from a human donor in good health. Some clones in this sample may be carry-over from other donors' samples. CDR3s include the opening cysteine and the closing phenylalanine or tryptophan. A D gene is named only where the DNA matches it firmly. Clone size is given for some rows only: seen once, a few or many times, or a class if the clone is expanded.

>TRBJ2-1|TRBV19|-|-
TGTGCCAGTAGAAATAGCGGCCCCTCCTACAATGAGCAGTTCTTC
CASRNSGPSYNEQFF
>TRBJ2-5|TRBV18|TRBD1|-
TGTGCCAGCTCACCAGACAGGGTAGCAGAGACCCAGTACTTC
CASSPDRVAETQYF
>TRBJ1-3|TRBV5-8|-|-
TGTGCCAGCAGCGATCTCACCTCGCTAGCTGGAAACACCATATATTTT
CASSDLTSLAGNTIYF
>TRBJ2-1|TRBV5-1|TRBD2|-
TGCGCCACTACTCAACTAGCGGGAGTGGGTGAGCAGTTCTTC
CATTQLAGVGEQFF
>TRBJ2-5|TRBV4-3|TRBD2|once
TGCGCCAGCAGCCAAGATCTCCGGGGGGGTAAAGAGACCCAGTACTTC
CASSQDLRGGKETQYF
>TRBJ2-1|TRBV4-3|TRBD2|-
TGCGCCAGCAGCCAAACTAGCGGGCCTTTTATAGAGCAGTTCTTC
CASSQTSGPFIEQFF
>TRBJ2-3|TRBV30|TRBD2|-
TGTGCCTGGAGTCCGCTTAGCGGGAGCACAGATACGCAGTATTTT
CAWSPLSGSTDTQYF
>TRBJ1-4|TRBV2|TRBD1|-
TGTGCCAGCAGGGGGACAGGTTTTAATGAAAAACTGTTTTTT
CASRGTGFNEKLFF
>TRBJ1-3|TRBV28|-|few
TGTGCCAGCAGTATCACAGGGTACTCTGGAAACACCATATATTTT
CASSITGYSGNTIYF
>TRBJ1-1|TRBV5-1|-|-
TGCGCCAGCAGCTTGGATCCCCCAGGCACTGAAGCTTTCTTT
CASSLDPPGTEAFF
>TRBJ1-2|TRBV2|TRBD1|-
TGTGCCAGCAGTCCACAGGGGGAGGCCTATGGCTACACCTTC
CASSPQGEAYGYTF
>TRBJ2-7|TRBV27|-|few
TGTGCCAGCAGTTTATCTAGGGACTTCCCCTACGAGCAGTACTTC
CASSLSRDFPYEQYF
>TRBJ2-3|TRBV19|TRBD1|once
TGTGCCAGCCGACAGGGTAGCACAGATACGCAGTATTTT
CASRQGSTDTQYF
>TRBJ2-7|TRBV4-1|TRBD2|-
TGCGCCAGCAGCCAGGTTGGAGGTAGCGGGGGGGTGATGTACTTC
CASSQVGGSGGVMYF
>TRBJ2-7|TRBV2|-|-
TGTGCCAGCACCGCGATCGGCGAGCAGTACTTC
CASTAIGEQYF
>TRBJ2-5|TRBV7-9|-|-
TGTGCCAGCAGCCCTCGCCCTCTAGACCAAGAGACCCAGTACTTC
CASSPRPLDQETQYF
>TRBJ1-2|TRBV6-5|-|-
TGTGCCAGCAGTTACAGGGGGGGGTCCGGCTATGGCTACACCTTC
CASSYRGGSGYGYTF
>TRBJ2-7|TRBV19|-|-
TGTGCCAGTAGATCCAGTCCCTCCTACGAGCAGTACTTC
CASRSSPSYEQYF
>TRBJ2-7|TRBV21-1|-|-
TGTGCCAGCAGCTCTTCGACAGGGACTCTCTACGAGCAGTACTTC
CASSSSTGTLYEQYF
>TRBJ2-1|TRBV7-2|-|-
TGTGCCAGCAGTGGACTCGGCTACAATGAGCAGTTCTTC
CASSGLGYNEQFF
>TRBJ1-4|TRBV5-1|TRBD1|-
TGCGCCAGCAGCTTGGAGGGGACAGTAAATGAAAAACTGTTTTTT
CASSLEGTVNEKLFF
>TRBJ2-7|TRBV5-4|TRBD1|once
TGTGCCAGCAGCCCCCGACAGGGAAGCTCCTACGAGCAGTACTTC
CASSPRQGSSYEQYF
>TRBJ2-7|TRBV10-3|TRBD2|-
TGTGCCATCAGTGCCGGGGGGGGCCGTCTTGAGCAGTACTTC
CAISAGGGRLEQYF
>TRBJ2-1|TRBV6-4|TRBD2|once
TGTGCCAGCAGTGACGGTCCTAGCGGGTACTCGTTCTTC
CASSDGPSGYSFF
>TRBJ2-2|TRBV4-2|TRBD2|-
TGTGCCAGCAGCCAAGAGGGGACTAGCGGGGCCACCGGGGAGCTGTTTTTT
CASSQEGTSGATGELFF
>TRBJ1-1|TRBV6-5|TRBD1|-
TGTGCCAGCAGCTACAGGGGTTCGAACACTGAAGCTTTCTTT
CASSYRGSNTEAFF
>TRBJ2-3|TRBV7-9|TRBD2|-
TGTGCCAGCAGCTTATCAGCGGGGGTGTTGGCAGATACGCAGTATTTT
CASSLSAGVLADTQYF
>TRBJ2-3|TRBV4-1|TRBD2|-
TGCGCCAGCAGCCCTAGCGGGGAAAGCACAGATACGCAGTATTTT
CASSPSGESTDTQYF
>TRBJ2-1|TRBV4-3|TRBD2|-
TGCGCCAGCAGCCGCGGACTAGCGGGAGTTCTTGAGCAGTTCTTC
CASSRGLAGVLEQFF
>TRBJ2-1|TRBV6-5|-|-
TGTGCCAGCAGTTACTCCGGGACAAAGTTCTTC
CASSYSGTKFF
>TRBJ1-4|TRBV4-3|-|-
TGCGCCAGCAGCCAAGTTCAAGGTAGCGAAAAACTGTTTTTT
CASSQVQGSEKLFF
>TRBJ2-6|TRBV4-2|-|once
TGTGCCAGCAGCGCCTTACCGAGCTCTGGGGCCAACGTCCTGACTTTC
CASSALPSSGANVLTF
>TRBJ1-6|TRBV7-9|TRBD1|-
TGTGCCAGCAGCCCGGGACAGGGGTACATGGTCCGAAATTCACCCCTCCACTTT
CASSPGQGYMVRNSPLHF
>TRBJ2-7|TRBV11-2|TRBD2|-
TGTGCCAGCAGCTTAGGGGATAGCGGGAGGACATACGAGCAGTACTTC
CASSLGDSGRTYEQYF
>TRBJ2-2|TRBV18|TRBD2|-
TGTGCCAGCTCCGGGACTAGCGGGGGGCCGGCGAACACCGGGGAGCTGTTTTTT
CASSGTSGGPANTGELFF
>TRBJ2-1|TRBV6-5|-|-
TGTGCCACGAAAGGGGCAGCCTACGTTGAGCAGTTCTTC
CATKGAAYVEQFF
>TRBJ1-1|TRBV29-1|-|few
TGCAGCGCTAGGATGAACACTGAAGCTTTCTTT
CSARMNTEAFF
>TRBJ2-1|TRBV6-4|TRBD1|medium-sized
TGTGCCAGCAGTTTACAGGGGGACTCCTACAATGAGCAGTTCTTC
CASSLQGDSYNEQFF
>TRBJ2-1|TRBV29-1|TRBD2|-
TGCAGCGGTAGCGGGGAGGGATACAATGAGCAGTTCTTC
CSGSGEGYNEQFF
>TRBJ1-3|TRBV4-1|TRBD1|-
TGCGCCAGCAGCCAACCGGACAGGGCTGGAAACACCATATATTTT
CASSQPDRAGNTIYF
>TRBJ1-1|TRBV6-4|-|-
TGTGCCAGCAGTGACACCCTCATTGGCCGCAAGAACACTGAAGCTTTCTTT
CASSDTLIGRKNTEAFF
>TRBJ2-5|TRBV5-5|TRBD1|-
TGTGCCAGCAGCGTAAGACAGGGGGGCGAGACCCAGTACTTC
CASSVRQGGETQYF
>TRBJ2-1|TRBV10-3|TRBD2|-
TGTGCCATCAGTGATCGGGGGGGGCAATCTAATGAGCAGTTCTTC
CAISDRGGQSNEQFF
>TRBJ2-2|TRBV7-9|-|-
TGTGCCAGCAGCCCGGACTACACCGGGGAGCTGTTTTTT
CASSPDYTGELFF
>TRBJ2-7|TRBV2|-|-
TGTGCCAGCAGAGACCCGATGAGGTGGAGAGGCTACGAGCAGTACTTC
CASRDPMRWRGYEQYF